These T cell receptor beta chains were read from a single sample in a study of cytomegalovirus exposure and HLA in healthy donors. The method was immunoSEQ multiplex PCR; TCRdb's version includes in-frame clones alone and lacks a portion of them. Of 150,000 to 200,000 clones in the sample, approximately 70% were seen once. The sequenced sample consisted of PBMCs. These TCRs come from a woman between 18 and 30 years old in good health and CMV-seropositive. Each CDR3 is given with its conserved first and last residue. The listing skips clone size in some rows; elsewhere it reads once, few, many or a size class.

clone_size | v_call | cdr3_aa
. | TRBV30 | CAWSRDRGYEQYF
. | TRBV18 | CASSLSDSLSSYNSPLHF
. | TRBV5-4 | CASSPQGASNEKLFF
. | TRBV5-1 | CASSGWGGGQETQYF
. | TRBV27 | CASSLLGTATYEQYF
. | TRBV5-1 | CASSPPGVQGTEAFF
. | TRBV6-1 | CASSEEAGGSYEQYF
few | TRBV25-1 | CASSLTTTGGGHGELFF
. | TRBV30 | CAWSRQGVEKLFF
. | TRBV10-3 | CAISDGQTNYNEQFF
. | TRBV6-1 | CASSDRQGLYEQYF
. | TRBV15 | CATSRGGDGETQYF
. | TRBV6-5 | CASRLAGGGNTQYF
. | TRBV5-1 | CASSLFGREGGYTF
. | TRBV18 | CASSPVDSGVVPETQYF
. | TRBV2 | CASSEGQGGYEQYF
. | TRBV7-2 | CASSLEGTSGYNEQFF
. | TRBV9 | CASSVGQGVDYGYTF
. | TRBV5-4 | CASGGGPQETQYF
. | TRBV6-6 | CASSYSDTEAFF
. | TRBV5-4 | CASSLAAGWTDTQYF
few | TRBV4-1 | CASSQGLALTGELFF
. | TRBV7-9 | CASSPTGGATNEKLFF
. | TRBV4-3 | CASSQDRGNYGYTF
once | TRBV10-3 | CAISEGKQGTYGYTF
. | TRBV29-1 | CSPGWGVGEQFF
few | TRBV9 | CASSGGLAPDTQYF
. | TRBV18 | CASSPRDQGPYEQYF
. | TRBV2 | CASSGAGRDSPLHF
few | TRBV6-6 | CASSYGRGIDSPLHF